The 29 T cell receptor beta chains below come from one sample, sequenced in a study of cytomegalovirus exposure and HLA in healthy donors. The PCR made use of 60 Vbeta and 13 Jbeta primers. Repertoires were generated with immunoSEQ multiplex PCR, while TCRdb's copy carries only in-frame clones and drops some. The sample has under 35,000 clones, roughly 44% seen once. Material: PBMCs. These receptor sequences come from a woman aged 50 to 60 in good health and CMV-seronegative.

The chain combines TRBV15 with TRBJ2-1; TRBD2 aligns across 11 bases. The CDR3 runs to 15 residues. Germline V gene lookup returns CDR1 LNHNV and CDR2 YYDKDF (reference sequence). V lost 9 bases, J lost 8 bases, and 12 bases stayed unmatched. CDR3 protein: CATSPGLAGGDEQFF. As DNA, the CDR3 is TGTGCCACAAGCCCCGGGCTAGCGGGAGGCGATGAGCAGTTCTTC.

The chain joins TRBV27 to TRBJ2-3, with D hard to call. The CDR3 is made up of 13 amino acids. The V end was cut by 4 bases, the J end by 0 bases, with 5 bases between. Germline assignment: CDR1 MNHEY and CDR2 SMNVEV (reference sequence). The CDR3, as DNA: TGTGCCAGCAGTTCCCTCAGCACAGATACGCAGTATTTT. It yields the protein CASSSLSTDTQYF.

The genes are TRBV5-6 and TRBJ2-1, with unresolved D. Trimming removed 0 bases at V and 12 bases at J, with 13 bases between. Germline-derived CDR1 and CDR2 are SGHDT and YYEEEE. CDR3 length: 13 amino acids. CDR3 DNA sequence: TGTGCCAGCAGCTTGGGGTCCGAGGTTGGGCAGTTCTTC. It is translated as CASSLGSEVGQFF.

This sequence joins TRBV5-8 and TRBJ2-7, with 9 bases that match TRBD1. The CDR3 is made up of 14 amino acids. Trimming removed 1 base from V and 7 bases from J; junction bases left unmatched: 6. The germline V gene encodes CDR1 SGHTS and CDR2 YDEGEE. CDR3 sequence (DNA): TGTGCCAGCAGCTTGTCGGGACAGGGAGGGGAGCAGTACTTC. This translates into CASSLSGQGGEQYF.

This clone was seen only a few times. The rearrangement links TRBV10-3 to TRBJ2-7; the D gene is possibly TRBD2 (5 bases). The germline CDR1 and CDR2 sequences are ENHRY and SYGVKD. This CDR3 spans 15 amino acids. Trimming took off 4 bases at V and 0 bases at J, with 13 bases between the two ends. CDR3 DNA sequence: TGTGCCATCAGTGGGGTGCACGCGGGCTCCTACGAGCAGTACTTC. Amino acid sequence: CAISGVHAGSYEQYF.

The chain is built from TRBV5-3 and TRBJ2-1, with 9 bases aligning to TRBD2. TRBV5-3 qualifies as an ORF whose function is uncertain. V shed 4 bases and J 1 base; nucleotides not matched to a gene: 12. The CDR3 consists of 18 residues. The DNA of the CDR3 is TGTGCCAGAAGCGGGACGGCGGGGGGGGCTCCTTCCTACAATGAGCAGTTCTTC. The encoded protein is CARSGTAGGAPSYNEQFF.

This clone was recorded a few times. The chain is built from TRBV9 and TRBJ2-3; weak D call: TRBD1 (5 bases). The CDR3 totals 14 residues. CDR1 and CDR2 (germline): SGDLS, YYNGEE. V dropped 0 bases and J dropped 5 bases, with 10 bases sitting between them. CDR3 sequence: CASSVADIRDTQYF. CDR3 coding DNA: TGTGCCAGCAGCGTAGCGGACATAAGAGATACGCAGTATTTT.

The gene calls are TRBV27 and TRBJ2-5, with TRBD2 matching 8 bases. V dropped 5 bases and J dropped 5; count of bases not matched to a gene: 13. The CDR3 runs to 16 residues. Germline-derived CDR1 and CDR2 are MNHEY and SMNVEV (reference sequence). The CDR3 region has the DNA TGTGCCAGCAGTCACGCCCGGGGGGGCTTCTTTGAGACCCAGTACTTC. It translates to CASSHARGGFFETQYF.

J is TRBJ1-2 and V is TRBV6-1; 7 bases agree with TRBD1. The junction had 10 bases not matched to a gene; V was cut back by 10 bases and J by 2 bases. Looked up from germline, CDR1 is MNHNS and CDR2 is SASEGT. The CDR3 spans 14 residues. CDR3 amino acids: CATSRGTENYGYTF. CDR3 DNA sequence: TGTGCCACAAGCAGGGGGACGGAGAACTATGGCTACACCTTC.

V and J are TRBV5-1 and TRBJ2-3, with 7 bases aligning to TRBD1. V shed 6 bases, J shed 2 bases, and the junction held 9 bases outside the gene matches. The CDR3 spans 15 residues. Germline V CDR1 and CDR2: SGHRS, YFSETQ. The CDR3 DNA reads TGCGCCAGCACCCCCGACAGGGCATTCACAGATACGCAGTATTTT. Translating gives CASTPDRAFTDTQYF.

This clone was observed a handful of times. The chain's CDR3 is CASTVRGSGYTF. The DNA for the CDR3 is TGTGCCAGCACCGTCAGAGGGTCTGGCTACACCTTC. The V gene is TRBV28, the J gene TRBJ1-2; D gene uncertain. The CDR3 is made up of 12 amino acids. From germline, CDR1 is MDHEN and CDR2 SYDVKM. Trimming removed 7 bases at V and 7 bases at J, with 13 bases between.

The chain uses TRBV7-9 and TRBJ1-4; 11 nucleotides line up with TRBD1. Losses at the gene ends were 3 bases for V and 8 bases for J; bases not matched to a gene: 8. CDR3 size: 16 residues. Germline V lookup: CDR1 SEHNR, CDR2 FQNEAQ (reference sequence). CDR3 nucleotide sequence: TGTGCCAGCAGCTTCCTCCGGGACAGGGGGGGAGAAAAACTGTTTTTT. This translates into CASSFLRDRGGEKLFF. Supplemented by reference TRBV7-9 and TRBJ1-4, the full variable domain reads DTGVSQNPRHKITKRGQNVTFRCDPISEHNRLYWYRQTLGQGPEFLTYFQNEAQLEKSRLLSDRFSAERPKGSFSTLEIQRTEQGDSAMYLCASSFLRDRGGEKLFFGSGTQLSVL.

This clone showed up just a few times. The V and J genes are TRBV28 and TRBJ2-3, with 7 bases fitting TRBD2. The CDR3 consists of 14 residues. Trimming took 2 bases from V and 4 from J; bases not matched to a gene: 3. Germline V lookup: CDR1 MDHEN, CDR2 SYDVKM. CDR3 sequence (DNA): TGTGCCAGCAGTTTAGGGGGGGTCCCAGATACGCAGTATTTT. Translation gives CASSLGGVPDTQYF.

The chain uses TRBV23-1 and TRBJ2-4, with TRBD1 identical over 8 bases. TRBV23-1 is identified as an open reading frame with a role that is uncertain. V lost 4 bases, J lost 0 bases, and 17 bases stayed unmatched. There are 20 residues in the CDR3. The CDR3 spells CASSPSRTGISPIAKNIQYF. The CDR3 DNA reads TGCGCCAGCAGTCCGTCCAGGACAGGGATCTCCCCCATAGCCAAAAACATTCAGTACTTC.

There are a few counts of this clone. A much bigger clone sits one base away, suggesting this may be a read error. This rearrangement joins TRBV9 to TRBJ2-2; perhaps TRBD2 as D (5 bases). The germline V gene has CDR1 SGDLS and CDR2 YYNGEE. CDR3 length: 16 amino acids. In DNA form, the CDR3 reads TGTGCCCGCAGTGCCGGACTCTTATCGAACACCGGGGAGCTGTTTTTT. Translation: CARSAGLLSNTGELFF.

Written as DNA, the CDR3 is TGTGCCAGCAGCCTGGGGGACAGGCCCAATGAGCAGTTCTTC. This translates into CASSLGDRPNEQFF. The chain uses TRBV5-4 and TRBJ2-1; 8 bases agree with TRBD1. The CDR3 runs to 14 residues. Germline V gene sequence: CDR1 SGHNT, CDR2 YYREEE (reference sequence). The V segment lost 4 bases and the J segment 6 bases; nucleotides outside the gene matches: 6.

This chain connects TRBV28 to TRBJ2-3; no reliable D call. Germline-derived CDR1 and CDR2 are MDHEN and SYDVKM. V gave up 6 bases and J gave up 6 bases, with 4 bases separating them. The CDR3 extends over 10 amino acids. CDR3 DNA: TGTGCCAGCAGGGCCGATACGCAGTATTTT. Translated: CASRADTQYF.

The chain recombines TRBV7-2 with TRBJ2-5; maybe TRBD1 (5 bases). V gave up 4 bases and J gave up 5 bases, with 11 bases separating them. CDR1 and CDR2 from the germline V gene are SGHTA and FQGNSA. The CDR3 spans 13 residues. This CDR3 reads CASSSFRVETQYF. The CDR3 coding sequence is TGTGCCAGCAGCTCTTTCAGGGTGGAGACCCAGTACTTC.

The sample holds a few counts of this clone. The rearrangement joins TRBV30 to TRBJ2-1; TRBD1 is a possible D gene (6 bases). The germline V and J ends were trimmed by 6 bases and 0 bases, with 12 bases remaining between them. Germline assignment: CDR1 GTSNPN and CDR2 SVGIG (reference sequence). This CDR3 comprises 14 residues. The CDR3 is CACHGDNSYNEQFF. Written as DNA, the CDR3 is TGTGCCTGCCACGGGGACAACTCCTACAATGAGCAGTTCTTC. Combining the CDR3 with reference TRBV30 and TRBJ2-1 gives the whole variable domain SQTIHQWPATLVQPVGSPLSLECTVEGTSNPNLYWYRQAAGRGLQLLFYSVGIGQISSEVPQNLSASRPQDRQFILSSKKLLLSDSGFYLCACHGDNSYNEQFFGPGTRLTVL.

This chain uses TRBV6-1 with TRBJ2-7; possible D gene TRBD1, 5 bases. CDR3 length: 14 residues. Germline V CDR1 and CDR2: MNHNS, SASEGT. Trimming stripped 3 bases from V and 2 bases from J, with 11 bases between. DNA for the CDR3: TGTGCCAGCAGTGATACAGGTACTACCTACGAGCAGTACTTC. Amino acid sequence: CASSDTGTTYEQYF.

This clone came up a few times. V usage is TRBV7-2 and J usage is TRBJ2-5; 8 positions agree with TRBD2. The V gene end was trimmed by 3 bases and the J gene end by 1 base; junction bases not matched to a gene: 10. The CDR3 runs 17 residues. Per the germline V gene, CDR1 is SGHTA and CDR2 is FQGNSA. In DNA, the CDR3 is TGTGCCAGCAGCTTTGGGAGACTAGCGAACCTCCAAGAGACCCAGTACTTC. Its translation is CASSFGRLANLQETQYF.

This clone was recorded a few times. V gene TRBV5-5 combines with J gene TRBJ1-1; D gene ambiguous. The germline CDR1 and CDR2 sequences are SGHKS and YYEKEE (reference sequence). CDR3 length equals 14 residues. Trimming cost V 4 bases and J 1 base, with 11 bases left between them. CDR3 nucleotides: TGTGCCAGCAGCCCCTCCGGGTCGAACACTGAAGCTTTCTTT. Translation gives CASSPSGSNTEAFF.

This sequence joins TRBV6-5 and TRBJ2-7, with a weak D call TRBD1 (7 bases). The germline V gene encodes CDR1 MNHEY and CDR2 SVGAGI. The CDR3 spans 15 residues. V shed 0 bases and J shed 7 bases, with 16 bases lying between them. This CDR3 is CASSYSGTGDWEQYF. The CDR3 DNA reads as TGTGCCAGCAGTTACTCTGGAACAGGGGACTGGGAGCAGTACTTC.

The chain uses TRBV30 and TRBJ1-2; D may be TRBD1 (5 bases). Germline V gene lookup returns CDR1 GTSNPN and CDR2 SVGIG (reference sequence). The CDR3 runs 12 residues. The germline V and J ends were trimmed by 8 bases and 1 base, with 11 bases remaining between them. The DNA of the CDR3 is TGTGCCCAACAGGTGGTTAACTATGGCTACACCTTC. Its translation: CAQQVVNYGYTF.

This clone was seen only once. The J gene is TRBJ2-7, the V gene TRBV18, with TRBD2 matching over 7 bases. There are 12 residues in the CDR3. V shed 3 bases, J shed 5 bases, and the junction held 1 base outside the gene matches. CDR1 and CDR2 (germline): KGHSH, LQKENI. The CDR3 DNA reads as TGTGCCAGCTCACCGGGGGGGAACGAGCAGTACTTC. Translated, it gives CASSPGGNEQYF. Variable domain in full (rest from reference TRBV18 and TRBJ2-7): NAGVMQNPRHLVRRRGQEARLRCSPMKGHSHVYWYRQLPEEGLKFMVYLQKENIIDESGMPKERFSAEFPKEGPSILRIQQVVRGDSAAYFCASSPGGNEQYFGPGTRLTVT.

J is TRBJ2-6 and V is TRBV2, with 7 bases lining up with TRBD1. The germline CDR1 and CDR2 sequences are SNHLY and FYNNEI. The CDR3 is 16 amino acids. V dropped 5 bases and J dropped 0; count of bases not matched to a gene: 4. Here the CDR3 reads CASSHSGGSGANVLTF. CDR3 sequence (DNA): TGTGCCAGCAGTCATTCAGGGGGCTCTGGGGCCAACGTCCTGACTTTC.

In this sample, this clone turned up a few times. This chain joins TRBV9 and TRBJ2-5; TRBD1 matches at 9 bases. The CDR3 spans 16 residues. The germline V gene has CDR1 SGDLS and CDR2 YYNGEE. The J segment lost 4 bases and the V segment lost 0 bases, leaving 7 bases of the junction unmatched. CDR3 sequence (DNA): TGTGCCAGCAGCGTAGCTGACAGGGGGAGGGGAGAGACCCAGTACTTC. This sequence encodes CASSVADRGRGETQYF.

This clone appeared a few times. V usage is TRBV9 and J usage is TRBJ2-3, with TRBD2 identical over 12 bases. Germline CDR1 SGDLS, CDR2 YYNGEE. CDR3 length: 19 amino acids. Trimming at V came to 0 bases and at J to 6 bases, leaving 14 bases not matched to a gene. CDR3 region: CASSVEGLWTSGAGDTQYF. Written as DNA, the CDR3 is TGTGCCAGCAGCGTAGAGGGCCTATGGACTAGCGGGGCTGGGGATACGCAGTATTTT.

The chain has TRBV2 and TRBJ2-2; no firm D call. This CDR3 contains 14 residues. V was cut by 8 bases and J by 8 bases, with 18 bases left in between. Germline V gene sequence: CDR1 SNHLY, CDR2 FYNNEI. The CDR3 sequence is CASLTTSQSGELFF. The CDR3 region has the DNA TGTGCCAGCTTGACGACTTCTCAAAGTGGGGAGCTGTTTTTT.